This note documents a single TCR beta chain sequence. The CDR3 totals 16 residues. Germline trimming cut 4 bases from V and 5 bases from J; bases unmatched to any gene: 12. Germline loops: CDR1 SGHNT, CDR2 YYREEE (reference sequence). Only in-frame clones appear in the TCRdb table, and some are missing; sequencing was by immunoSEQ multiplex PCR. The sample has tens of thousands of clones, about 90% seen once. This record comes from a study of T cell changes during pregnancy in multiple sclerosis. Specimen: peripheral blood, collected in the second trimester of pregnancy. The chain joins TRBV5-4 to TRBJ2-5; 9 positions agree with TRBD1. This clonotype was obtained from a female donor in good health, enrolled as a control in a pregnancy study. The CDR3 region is CASSPGVTGGAETQYF. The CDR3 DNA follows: TGTGCCAGCAGCCCGGGCGTTACAGGGGGCGCGGAGACCCAGTACTTC.